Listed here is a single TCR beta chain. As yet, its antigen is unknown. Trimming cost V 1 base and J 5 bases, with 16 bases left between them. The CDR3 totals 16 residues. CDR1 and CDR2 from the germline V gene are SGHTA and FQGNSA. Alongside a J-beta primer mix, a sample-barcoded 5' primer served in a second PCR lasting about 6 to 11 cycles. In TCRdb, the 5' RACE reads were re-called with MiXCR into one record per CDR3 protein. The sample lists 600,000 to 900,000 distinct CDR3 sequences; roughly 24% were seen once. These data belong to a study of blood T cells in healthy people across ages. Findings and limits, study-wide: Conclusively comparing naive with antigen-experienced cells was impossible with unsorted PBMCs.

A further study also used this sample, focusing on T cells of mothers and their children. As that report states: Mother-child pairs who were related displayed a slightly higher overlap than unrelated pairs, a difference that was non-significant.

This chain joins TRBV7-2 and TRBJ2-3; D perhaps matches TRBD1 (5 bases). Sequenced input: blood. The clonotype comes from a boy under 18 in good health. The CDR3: CASSLGPRGTGDTQYF. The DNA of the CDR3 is TGTGCCAGCAGCTTAGGGCCTAGGGGAACAGGAGATACGCAGTATTTT.